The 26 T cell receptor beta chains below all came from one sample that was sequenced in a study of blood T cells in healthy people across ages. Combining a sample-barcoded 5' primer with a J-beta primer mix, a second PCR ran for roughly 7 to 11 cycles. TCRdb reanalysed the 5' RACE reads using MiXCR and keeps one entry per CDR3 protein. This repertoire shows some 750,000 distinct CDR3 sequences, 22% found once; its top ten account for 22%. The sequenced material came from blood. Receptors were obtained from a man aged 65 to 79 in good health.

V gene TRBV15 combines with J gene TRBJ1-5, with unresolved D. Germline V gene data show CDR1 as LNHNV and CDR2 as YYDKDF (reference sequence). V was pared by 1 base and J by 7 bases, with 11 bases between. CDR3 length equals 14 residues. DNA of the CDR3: TGTGCCACCAGCAGAGCGGCAAGTCAGCAGCCCCAGCATTTT. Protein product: CATSRAASQQPQHF. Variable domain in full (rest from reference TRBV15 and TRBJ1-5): DAMVIQNPRYQVTQFGKPVTLSCSQTLNHNVMYWYQQKSSQAPKLLFHYYDKDFNNEADTPDNFQSRRPNTSFCFLDIRSPGLGDTAMYLCATSRAASQQPQHFGDGTRLSIL.

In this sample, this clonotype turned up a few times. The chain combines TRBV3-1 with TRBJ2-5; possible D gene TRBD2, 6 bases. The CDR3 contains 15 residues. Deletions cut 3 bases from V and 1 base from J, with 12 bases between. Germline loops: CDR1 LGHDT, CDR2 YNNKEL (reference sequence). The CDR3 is CASSQRRGTQETQYF. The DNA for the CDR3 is TGTGCCAGCAGCCAGAGGAGGGGTACCCAAGAGACCCAGTACTTC.

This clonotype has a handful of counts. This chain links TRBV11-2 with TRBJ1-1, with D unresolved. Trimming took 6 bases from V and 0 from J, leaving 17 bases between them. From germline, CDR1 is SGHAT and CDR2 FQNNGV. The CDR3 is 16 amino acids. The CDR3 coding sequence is TGTGCCAGCAGTCTACACGCCGGGAGCGTGAACACTGAAGCTTTCTTT. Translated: CASSLHAGSVNTEAFF.

The CDR3 sequence: CASSPGRPGQNADGYTF. The CDR3, as DNA: TGTGCCAGCAGCCCCGGACGACCGGGACAGAACGCCGATGGCTACACCTTC. The V and J genes are TRBV27 and TRBJ1-2, with 7 bases matching TRBD1. This CDR3 comprises 17 residues. Germline V lookup: CDR1 MNHEY, CDR2 SMNVEV (reference sequence). After removal of 6 bases from V and 6 bases from J, the junction contained 19 bases not matched to a gene.

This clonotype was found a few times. This chain's CDR3 is CATRTTVTTSGNTGELFF. The CDR3 coding sequence is TGTGCCACCCGAACGACGGTCACGACTAGCGGGAACACCGGGGAGCTGTTTTTT. The genes are TRBV6-8 and TRBJ2-2; 9 bases match TRBD2. The V gene's germline CDR1 is MNHGY and CDR2 SAAAGT. This CDR3 contains 18 residues. With V trimmed by 10 bases and J by 1 base, 16 bases remained unmatched.

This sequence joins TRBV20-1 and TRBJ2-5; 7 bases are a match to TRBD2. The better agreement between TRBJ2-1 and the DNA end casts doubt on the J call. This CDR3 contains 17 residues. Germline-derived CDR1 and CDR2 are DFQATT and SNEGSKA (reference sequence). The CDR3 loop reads CSARDEGTKKGVNEQFF. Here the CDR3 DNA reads TGCAGTGCTAGAGATGAGGGGACTAAAAAAGGGGTCAATGAGCAGTTCTTC.

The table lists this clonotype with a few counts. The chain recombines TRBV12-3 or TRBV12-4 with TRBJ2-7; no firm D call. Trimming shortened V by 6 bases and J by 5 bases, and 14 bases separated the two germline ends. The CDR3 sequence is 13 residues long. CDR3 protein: CASSLTGTHEQYV. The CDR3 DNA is TGTGCCAGCAGCCTCACCGGAACGCACGAGCAGTACGTC.

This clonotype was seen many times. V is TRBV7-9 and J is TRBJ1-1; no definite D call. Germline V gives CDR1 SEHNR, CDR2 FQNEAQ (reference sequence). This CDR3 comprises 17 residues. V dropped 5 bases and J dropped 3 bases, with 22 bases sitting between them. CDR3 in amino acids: CASSPSSGVYLDTEAFF. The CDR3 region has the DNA TGTGCCAGCAGCCCATCCTCTGGCGTCTACTTGGACACTGAAGCTTTCTTT.

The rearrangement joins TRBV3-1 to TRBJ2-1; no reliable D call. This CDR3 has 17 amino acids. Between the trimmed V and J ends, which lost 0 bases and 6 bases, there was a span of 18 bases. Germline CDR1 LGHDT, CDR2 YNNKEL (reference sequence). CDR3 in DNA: TGTGCCAGCAGCCAAGATCCCGTCCCTTCGGCCTTCAATGAGCAGTTCTTC. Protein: CASSQDPVPSAFNEQFF.

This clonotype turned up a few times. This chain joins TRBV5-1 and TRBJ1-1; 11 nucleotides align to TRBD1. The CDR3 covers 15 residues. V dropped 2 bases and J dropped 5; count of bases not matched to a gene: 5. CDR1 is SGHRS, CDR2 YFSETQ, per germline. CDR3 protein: CASSFLGTGGTEAFF. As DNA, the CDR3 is TGCGCCAGCAGCTTTTTAGGGACAGGGGGAACTGAAGCTTTCTTT.

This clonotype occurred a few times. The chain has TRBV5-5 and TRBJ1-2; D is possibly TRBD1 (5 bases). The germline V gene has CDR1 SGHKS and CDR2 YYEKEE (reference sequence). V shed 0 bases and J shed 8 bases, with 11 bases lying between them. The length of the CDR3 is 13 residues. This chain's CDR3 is CASSLVRDNGYTF. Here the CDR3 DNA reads TGTGCCAGCAGCTTGGTCAGGGATAACGGCTACACCTTC.

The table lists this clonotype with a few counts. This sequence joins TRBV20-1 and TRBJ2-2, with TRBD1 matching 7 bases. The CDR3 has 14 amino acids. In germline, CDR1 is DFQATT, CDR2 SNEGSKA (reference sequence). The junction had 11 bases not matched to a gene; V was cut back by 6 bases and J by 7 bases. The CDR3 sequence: CSANIGGLSGELFF. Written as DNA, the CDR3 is TGCAGTGCCAACATAGGGGGCTTAAGCGGGGAGCTGTTTTTT.

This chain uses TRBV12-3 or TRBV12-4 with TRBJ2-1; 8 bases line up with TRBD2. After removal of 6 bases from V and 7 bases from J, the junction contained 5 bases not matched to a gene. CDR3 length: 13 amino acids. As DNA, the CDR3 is TGTGCCAGCAGCGACGGGGGGGTGAATGAGCAGTTCTTC. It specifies CASSDGGVNEQFF.

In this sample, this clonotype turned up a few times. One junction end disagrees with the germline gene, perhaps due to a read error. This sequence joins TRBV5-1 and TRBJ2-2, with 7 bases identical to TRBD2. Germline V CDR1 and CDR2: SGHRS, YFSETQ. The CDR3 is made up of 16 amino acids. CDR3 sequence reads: CASSLEPSGYTGGLFF. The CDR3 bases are TGCGCCAGCAGCTTGGAACCTAGCGGATACACCGGGGGGCTGTTTTTT.

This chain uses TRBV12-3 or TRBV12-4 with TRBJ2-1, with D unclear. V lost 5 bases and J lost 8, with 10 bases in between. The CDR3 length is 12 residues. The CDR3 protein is CASSPLFDEQFF. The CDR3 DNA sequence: TGTGCCAGCAGTCCACTTTTCGATGAGCAGTTCTTC.

The CDR3 region has the DNA TGTGCCAGCGCAGACAAAAGCGTCGCGAACACCGGGGAGCTGTTTTTT. It codes for CASADKSVANTGELFF. V gene TRBV9 combines with J gene TRBJ2-2; no clear D. V gave up 7 bases and J gave up 0 bases, with 16 bases separating them. Germline lookup yields CDR1 SGDLS and CDR2 YYNGEE. The CDR3 sequence is 16 residues long. The entire variable domain, with the rest obtained from reference TRBV9 and TRBJ2-2, is as follows: DSGVTQTPKHLITATGQRVTLRCSPRSGDLSVYWYQQSLDQGLQFLIQYYNGEERAKGNILERFSAQQFPDLHSELNLSSLELGDSALYFCASADKSVANTGELFFGEGSRLTVL.

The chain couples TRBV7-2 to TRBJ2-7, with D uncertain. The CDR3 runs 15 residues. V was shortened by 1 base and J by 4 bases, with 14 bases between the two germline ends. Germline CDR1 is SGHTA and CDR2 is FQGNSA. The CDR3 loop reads CASSLETHWPYEQYF. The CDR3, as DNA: TGTGCCAGCAGCTTAGAAACCCACTGGCCGTACGAGCAGTACTTC. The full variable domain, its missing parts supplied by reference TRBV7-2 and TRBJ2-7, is GAGVSQSPSNKVTEKGKDVELRCDPISGHTALYWYRQSLGQGLEFLIYFQGNSAPDKSGLPSDRFSAERTGGSVSTLTIQRTQQEDSAVYLCASSLETHWPYEQYFGPGTRLTVT.

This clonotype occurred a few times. Written as DNA, the CDR3 is TGCGCCAGCAGCTTGGCACCGGGGTCAGCGTACAATGAGCAGTTCTTC. Translation: CASSLAPGSAYNEQFF. This rearrangement joins TRBV5-1 to TRBJ2-1, with D possibly being TRBD2 (5 bases). V shed 0 bases and J shed 4 bases, with 14 bases lying between them. Per the germline V gene, CDR1 is SGHRS and CDR2 is YFSETQ. This CDR3 spans 16 amino acids. The whole variable domain, remainder taken from reference TRBV5-1 and TRBJ2-1, is KAGVTQTPRYLIKTRGQQVTLSCSPISGHRSVSWYQQTPGQGLQFLFEYFSETQRNKGNFPGRFSGRQFSNSRSEMNVSTLELGDSALYLCASSLAPGSAYNEQFFGPGTRLTVL.

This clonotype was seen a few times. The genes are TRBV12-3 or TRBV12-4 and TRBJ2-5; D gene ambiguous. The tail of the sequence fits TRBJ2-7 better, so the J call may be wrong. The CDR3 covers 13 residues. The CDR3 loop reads CASSLGAASEQYF. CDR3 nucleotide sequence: TGTGCCAGCAGTTTAGGGGCAGCCAGCGAGCAGTACTTC.

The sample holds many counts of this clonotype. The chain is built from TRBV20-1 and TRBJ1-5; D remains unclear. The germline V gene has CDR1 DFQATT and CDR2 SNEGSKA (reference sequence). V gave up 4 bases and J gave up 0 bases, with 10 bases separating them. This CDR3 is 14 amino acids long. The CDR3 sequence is CSAKFGASNQPQHF. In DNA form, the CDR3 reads TGCAGTGCTAAGTTTGGCGCTAGCAATCAGCCCCAGCATTTT.

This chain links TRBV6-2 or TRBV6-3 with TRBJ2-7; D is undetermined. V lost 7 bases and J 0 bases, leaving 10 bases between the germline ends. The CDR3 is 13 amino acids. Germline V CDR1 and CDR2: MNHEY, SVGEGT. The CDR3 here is CASKGSYSYEQYF. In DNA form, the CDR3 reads TGTGCCAGCAAGGGTTCCTACTCCTACGAGCAGTACTTC.

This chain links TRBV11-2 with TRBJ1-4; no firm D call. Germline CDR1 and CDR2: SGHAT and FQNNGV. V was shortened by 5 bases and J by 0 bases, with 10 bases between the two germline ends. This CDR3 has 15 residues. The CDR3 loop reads CASSRSIPTNEKLFF. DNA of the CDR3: TGTGCCAGCAGCCGCAGTATTCCAACTAATGAAAAACTGTTTTTT. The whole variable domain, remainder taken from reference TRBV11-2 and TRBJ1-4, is EAGVAQSPRYKIIEKRQSVAFWCNPISGHATLYWYQQILGQGPKLLIQFQNNGVVDDSQLPKDRFSAERLKGVDSTLKIQPAKLEDSAVYLCASSRSIPTNEKLFFGSGTQLSVL.

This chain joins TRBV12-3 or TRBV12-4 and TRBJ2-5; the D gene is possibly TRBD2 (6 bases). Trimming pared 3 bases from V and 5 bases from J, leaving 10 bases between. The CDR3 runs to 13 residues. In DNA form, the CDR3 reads TGTGCCAGCAGTTTGCGGGAAAGGGAGACCCAGTACTTC. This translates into CASSLRERETQYF.

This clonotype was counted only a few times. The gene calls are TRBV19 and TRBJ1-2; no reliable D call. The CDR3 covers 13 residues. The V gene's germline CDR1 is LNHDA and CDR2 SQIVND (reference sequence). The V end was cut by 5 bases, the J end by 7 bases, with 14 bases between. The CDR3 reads CASSVQSGFGYTF. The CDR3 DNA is TGTGCCAGTAGTGTTCAATCGGGGTTTGGCTACACCTTC.

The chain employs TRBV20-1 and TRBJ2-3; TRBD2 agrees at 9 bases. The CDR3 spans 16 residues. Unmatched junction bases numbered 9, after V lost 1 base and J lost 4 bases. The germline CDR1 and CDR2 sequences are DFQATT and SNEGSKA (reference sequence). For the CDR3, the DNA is TGCAGTGCTAGAGGCCTCTCGGCGGGAGGGCCAGATACGCAGTATTTT. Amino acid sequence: CSARGLSAGGPDTQYF.

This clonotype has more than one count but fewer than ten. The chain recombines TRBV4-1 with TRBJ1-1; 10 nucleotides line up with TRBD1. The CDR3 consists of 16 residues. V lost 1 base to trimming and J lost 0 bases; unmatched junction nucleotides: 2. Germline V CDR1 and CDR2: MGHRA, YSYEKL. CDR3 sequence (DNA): TGCGCCAGCAGCCAAGGGGACAGGGGAGTGAACACTGAAGCTTTCTTT. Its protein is CASSQGDRGVNTEAFF.